This T cell receptor (beta chain) was documented in a study of blood T cells in healthy people across ages (dated by TCRdb to the mid-2010s). General notes on the study: In model experiments, template switching captured about one uniquely barcoded TCR beta cDNA molecule for every two T cells. The study measured age-related changes in TCR beta repertoire diversity using deep sequencing normalized with unique cDNA molecular identifiers. To avoid experimental bias, donors of different ages were spread randomly across the sequencing lanes. Four age groups were formed from the donors: young (average 16 years), middle-aged (more than 35), aged (approximately 60) and long-lived (roughly 88). For two donors (one aged 18 to 29 and one aged 80 or older), the study analyzed two additional independent replicas of 1 million unique cDNA reads from the same blood draw.

According to the germline V gene, CDR1 reads ENHRY and CDR2 reads SYGVKD. The CDR3, from cysteine to phenylalanine, totals 13 residues. CDR3 DNA is the only sequence kept; it has 39 bases, read in frame from the first base. V is shortened by 4 bases, J by 0 bases, and the region joining them spans 7 bases. Overall study results and their limits: Because profiling used bulk unsorted PBMCs, naive and antigen-experienced compartments could not be compared conclusively. The percentage of naive T cells measured by flow cytometry correlated strongly with observed TCR beta diversity. The long-lived group showed more naive CD4+ T cells, fewer expanded clones and increased TCR diversity than the aged group, suggesting age selection. Total diversity estimates from one million sequenced T cells were considered lower bounds and underestimates. As age increased, observed TCR beta diversity per million T cells dropped in a roughly linear way, and a significant reduction was already evident by age about 36. The CMV infection status of donors was not known, potentially confounding age-related changes in expanded clonotypes.

This clonotype was picked up a small number of times. No antigen is known for it. Base quality data are lacking; no much larger clone is found one base away. Donors were 39 systemically healthy Caucasian individuals from Russia aged roughly 6 to 95 years. Around 10 milliliters of peripheral blood were collected from each donor into EDTA-treated Vacutainer tubes. Ficoll-Paque density-gradient centrifugation was used to isolate PBMCs, with at least 7 million obtained per sample. Total RNA was extracted from PBMCs with Trizol reagent, with at least 5.5 micrograms obtained per sample. For every donor, flow cytometry on a PBMC aliquot measured the percentage of naive CD45RAhigh/CD27high T cells. The library was produced with 5' RACE. For sequencing, an Illumina HiSeq 2500 was employed. A second PCR of about 7 to 12 cycles was performed with a sample-barcoded 5' primer and a J-beta primer mix. A unique molecular identifier was introduced onto each TCR beta cDNA molecule by a template-switch 5' adaptor carrying 12 random nucleotides. Each sample yielded at least 2.5 million CDR3-containing paired-end reads. First-strand cDNA was synthesized from all RNA with the Mint cDNA synthesis kit, primed by a TRBC-specific oligonucleotide. After uracil-DNA glycosylase treatment, a first 18-cycle PCR used universal primers M1SS and BC2_uni_R on all cDNA. Per the authors' processing: For normalization, 1 million high-quality reads, each with a distinct molecular identifier, were randomly selected from each sample. Instead of being binned into consensus sequences, reads with shared molecular identifiers were discarded. MiTCR, run with a Q25 quality threshold and the strictest error-elimination algorithm, handled CDR3 identification, clonotype clustering and error correction. Lower-bound total TCR beta diversity was estimated with a nonparametric unseen species model using Euler transformation. Using fastp at Q25 and MiXCR, TCRdb reprocessed the public reads and kept productive beta chains. Rows with a matching CDR3 protein are joined into one entry that keeps the most common DNA and genes. The V and J calls come from TCRdb's annotation, not from the publication. The sample table records over a million distinct CDR3 sequences; around 45% of these occur just once. Of the sample, under 20% falls within the top ten clones.

The source is a woman in her sixties in good health. The chain is assembled from TRBV10-3 and TRBJ2-7; TRBD2 is a weak D gene call, 5 bases matching. The sample consisted of blood. Here the CDR3 is given as CAISAGSSYEQYF. The nucleotide sequence reads TGTGCCATCAGTGCGGGGTCCTCCTACGAGCAGTACTTC.